The 8 T cell receptor beta chains below were found in one sample sequenced in a study of control samples from healthy donors and cancer patients. TCRdb's copy holds only in-frame clones and misses some; the assay was immunoSEQ multiplex PCR. Here the sample spans 170,000 or so clones, roughly 89% being singletons. The sequenced sample was blood. These receptors all stem from a woman between 45 and 65 years old in good health.

The J gene is TRBJ1-6, the V gene TRBV11-2; D might be TRBD1 (6 bases). CDR3 size: 13 residues. Germline-derived CDR1 and CDR2 are SGHAT and FQNNGV. The germline V and J ends were trimmed by 8 bases and 4 bases, with 9 bases remaining between them. CDR3 residues: CASAGAYNSPLHF. The DNA for the CDR3 is TGTGCCAGCGCAGGGGCGTATAATTCACCCCTCCACTTT.

This chain links TRBV21-1 with TRBJ1-4. TRBV21-1 is a documented pseudogene. The CDR3 runs to 14 residues. CDR3 bases: TGTGCCAGCAGCAAACAGTTGGACGATGAAAAACTGTTTTTT. This codes for CASSKQLDDEKLFF.

The chain has TRBV3-1 (or the pseudogene TRBV3-2) and TRBJ1-2; D gene uncertain. CDR1 and CDR2 from the germline V gene are LGHDT and YNNKEL (reference sequence). Trimming took 6 bases from V and 5 from J, leaving 10 bases between them. The CDR3 totals 12 residues. The CDR3: CASRDGLYGYTF. The CDR3 DNA sequence: TGTGCCAGCAGAGACGGACTGTATGGCTACACCTTC.

The gene calls are TRBV7-9 and TRBJ1-3, with a possible D match to TRBD1 (6 bases). CDR3 length: 16 residues. Germline lookup yields CDR1 SEHNR and CDR2 FQNEAQ (reference sequence). V was shortened by 1 base and J by 2 bases, with 12 bases between the two germline ends. In DNA form, the CDR3 reads TGTGCCAGCAGCTTAGTAGGGGGGGCACCTGGAAACACCATATATTTT. Amino acids: CASSLVGGAPGNTIYF.

The V gene is TRBV6-2 or TRBV6-3, the J gene TRBJ2-7; a weak D match, TRBD2 (6 bases). Germline V gene sequence: CDR1 MNHEY, CDR2 SVGEGT. V shed 0 bases and J shed 0 bases, with 12 bases lying between them. This CDR3 contains 16 residues. CDR3 nucleotide sequence: TGTGCCAGCAGTTACTCTCGGGGGAGCCTCTCCTACGAGCAGTACTTC. Encoded protein: CASSYSRGSLSYEQYF.

This chain uses TRBV5-8 with TRBJ1-2; D uncertain. Trimming took 2 bases from V and 3 from J, leaving 8 bases between them. The CDR3 sequence is 13 residues long. From germline, CDR1 is SGHTS and CDR2 YDEGEE. The CDR3 nucleotides read TGTGCCAGCAGCTTATCACTCCACTATGGCTACACCTTC. Its translation: CASSLSLHYGYTF.

The CDR3 DNA reads TGTGCCAGCTCACCATACGACGGAACTGAAGCTTTCTTT. Its protein product is CASSPYDGTEAFF. The gene calls are TRBV18 and TRBJ1-1; no definite D call. Deletions cut 2 bases from V and 5 bases from J, with 9 bases between. The germline gives CDR1 KGHSH, CDR2 LQKENI. This CDR3 is built from 13 residues.

The genes are TRBV27 and TRBJ1-1, with a weak D call TRBD1 (6 bases). This CDR3 has 13 residues. V lost 6 bases to trimming and J lost 1 base, with 9 bases between them. Looked up from germline, CDR1 is MNHEY and CDR2 is SMNVEV (reference sequence). The CDR3 nucleotides are TGTGCCAGCAGCGGGACATCGAACACTGAAGCTTTCTTT. Amino acids: CASSGTSNTEAFF.